The present T cell receptor beta chain was sequenced within a study of T cell repertoires in cytomegalovirus infection. Findings and caveats of the study: It was HLA-C-restricted CMV-specific TCR beta clonotypes that dominated the response ex vivo.

MiXCR, run by TCRdb on the reads, gives a single entry per CDR3 protein. The sample has more than 150,000 distinct CDR3 sequences, about 20% seen once. The CDR3 runs to 13 residues. Germline loops: CDR1 LGHNA, CDR2 YNFKEQ. V was shortened by 4 bases and J by 5 bases, with 9 bases between the two germline ends. Notes on this clonotype: What it recognizes is unknown.

The sequencing sample was made of PBMCs. The chain employs TRBV4-2 and TRBJ1-3, with unresolved D. The clonotype originates from a human donor in good health (CMV status not recorded). Some clones in this sample may be carry-over from other donors' samples. The CDR3 region has the DNA TGTGCCAGCAGCCGGGAAGTTAGAAACACCATATATTTT. Its translation is CASSREVRNTIYF.